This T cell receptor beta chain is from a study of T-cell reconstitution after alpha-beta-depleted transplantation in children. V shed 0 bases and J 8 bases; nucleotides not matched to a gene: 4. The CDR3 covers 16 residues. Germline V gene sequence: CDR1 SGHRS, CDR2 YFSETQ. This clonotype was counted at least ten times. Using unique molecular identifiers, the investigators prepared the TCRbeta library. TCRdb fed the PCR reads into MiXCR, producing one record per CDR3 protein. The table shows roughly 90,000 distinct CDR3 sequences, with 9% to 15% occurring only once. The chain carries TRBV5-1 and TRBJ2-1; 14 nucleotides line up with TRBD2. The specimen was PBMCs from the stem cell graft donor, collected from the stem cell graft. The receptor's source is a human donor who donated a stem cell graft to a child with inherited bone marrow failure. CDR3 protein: CASSLEGLAGDYEQFF. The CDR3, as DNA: TGCGCCAGCAGCTTGGAGGGACTAGCGGGAGACTATGAGCAGTTCTTC.